The TCR beta chain described here comes from a study of blood T cell repertoires in COVID-19. TCRdb's copy holds only in-frame clones and misses some; the assay was immunoSEQ multiplex PCR. The data contain some 270,000 clones, 80% to 85% of them singletons. Germline lookup yields CDR1 MGHRA and CDR2 YSYEKL. This CDR3 spans 15 amino acids. The ends lost 0 bases at V and 6 bases at J; junction bases unmatched: 5. Recruited during active infection, patients (from Seattle) were subsequently followed longitudinally. This clonotype was obtained from a person aged 70 to 85 with COVID-19, enrolled during active disease. Sequencing was carried out using peripheral blood. The chain uses TRBV4-1 and TRBJ1-5; 7 nucleotides line up with TRBD1. The CDR3 sequence is CASSQDPTGSQPQHF. DNA of the CDR3: TGCGCCAGCAGCCAAGACCCGACAGGGAGTCAGCCCCAGCATTTT.